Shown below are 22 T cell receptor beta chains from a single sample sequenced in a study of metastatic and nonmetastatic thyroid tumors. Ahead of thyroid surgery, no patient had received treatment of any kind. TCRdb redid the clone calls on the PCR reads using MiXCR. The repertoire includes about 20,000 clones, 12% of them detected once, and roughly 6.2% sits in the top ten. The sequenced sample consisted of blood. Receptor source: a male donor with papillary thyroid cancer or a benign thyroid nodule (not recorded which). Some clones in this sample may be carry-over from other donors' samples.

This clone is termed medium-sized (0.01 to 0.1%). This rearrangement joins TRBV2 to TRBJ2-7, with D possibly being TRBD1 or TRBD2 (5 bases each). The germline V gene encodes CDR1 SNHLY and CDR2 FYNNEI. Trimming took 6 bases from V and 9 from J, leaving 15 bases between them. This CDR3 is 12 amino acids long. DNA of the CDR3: TGTGCCAGCAGAAGGGACGCCCGGGGGCAGTACTTC. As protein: CASRRDARGQYF.

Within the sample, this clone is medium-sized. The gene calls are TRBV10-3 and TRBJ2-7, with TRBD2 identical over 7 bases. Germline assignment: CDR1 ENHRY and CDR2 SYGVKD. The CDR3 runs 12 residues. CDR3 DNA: TGTGCATATGGCAGGGAGGGAAACGAGCAGTACTTC. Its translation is CAYGREGNEQYF.

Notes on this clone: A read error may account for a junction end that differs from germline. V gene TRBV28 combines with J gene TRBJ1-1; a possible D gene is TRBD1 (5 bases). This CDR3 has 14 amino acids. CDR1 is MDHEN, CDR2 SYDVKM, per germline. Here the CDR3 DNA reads TGTGCCAGCACCTCAGGGCTAGTGAACAATGAAGCTTTCTTT. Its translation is CASTSGLVNNEAFF.

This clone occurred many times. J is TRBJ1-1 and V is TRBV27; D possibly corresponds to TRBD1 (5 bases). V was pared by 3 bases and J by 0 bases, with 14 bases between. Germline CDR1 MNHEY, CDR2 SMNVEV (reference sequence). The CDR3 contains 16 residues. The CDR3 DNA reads TGTGCCAGCAGTTTTATCCAGGGTGGGTTGAACACTGAAGCTTTCTTT. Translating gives CASSFIQGGLNTEAFF.

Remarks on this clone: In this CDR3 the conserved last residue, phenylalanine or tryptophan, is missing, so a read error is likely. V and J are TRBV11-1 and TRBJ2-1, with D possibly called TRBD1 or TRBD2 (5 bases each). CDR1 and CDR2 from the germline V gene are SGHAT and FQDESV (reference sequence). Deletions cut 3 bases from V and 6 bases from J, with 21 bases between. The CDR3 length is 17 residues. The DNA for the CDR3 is TGTGCCAGCAGCTTTACCCTTGGGATAGCAGGGACCAATGAGCAGTTCATC. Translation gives CASSFTLGIAGTNEQFI.

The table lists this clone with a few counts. In nucleotides, the CDR3 is TGCAGTGCTAGGGGTGGTAGTTCCTGTAGTAGCACAGATACGCAGTATTTT. This translates into CSARGGSSCSSTDTQYF. The chain has TRBV20-1 and TRBJ2-3; no reliable D call. Trimming removed 3 bases from V and 0 bases from J, with 19 bases in between. The CDR3 contains 17 residues. Germline V gene lookup returns CDR1 DFQATT and CDR2 SNEGSKA (reference sequence).

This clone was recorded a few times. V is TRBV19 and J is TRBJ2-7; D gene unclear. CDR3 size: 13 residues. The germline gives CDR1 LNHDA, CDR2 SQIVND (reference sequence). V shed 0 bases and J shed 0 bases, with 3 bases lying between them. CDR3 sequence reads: CASSIDSSYEQYF. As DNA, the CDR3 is TGTGCCAGTAGTATAGACAGCTCCTACGAGCAGTACTTC.

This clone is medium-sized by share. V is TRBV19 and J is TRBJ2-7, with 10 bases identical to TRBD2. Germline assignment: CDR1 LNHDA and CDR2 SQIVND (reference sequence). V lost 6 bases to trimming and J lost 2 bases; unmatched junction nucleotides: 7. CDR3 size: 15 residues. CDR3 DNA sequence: TGTGCCAGTAGAAAGGGACTAGCGTCAACCTACGAGCAGTACTTC. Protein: CASRKGLASTYEQYF. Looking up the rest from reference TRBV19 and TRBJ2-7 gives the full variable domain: DGGITQSPKYLFRKEGQNVTLSCEQNLNHDAMYWYRQDPGQGLRLIYYSQIVNDFQKGDIAEGYSVSREKKESFPLTVTSAQKNPTAFYLCASRKGLASTYEQYFGPGTRLTVT.

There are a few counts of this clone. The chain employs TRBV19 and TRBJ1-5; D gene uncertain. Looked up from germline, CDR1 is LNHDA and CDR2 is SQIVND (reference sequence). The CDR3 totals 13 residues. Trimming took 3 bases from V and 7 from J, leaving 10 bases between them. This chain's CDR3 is CASSMPQSQPQHF. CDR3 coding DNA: TGTGCCAGTAGTATGCCCCAGAGCCAGCCCCAGCATTTT. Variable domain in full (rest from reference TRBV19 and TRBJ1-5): DGGITQSPKYLFRKEGQNVTLSCEQNLNHDAMYWYRQDPGQGLRLIYYSQIVNDFQKGDIAEGYSVSREKKESFPLTVTSAQKNPTAFYLCASSMPQSQPQHFGDGTRLSIL.

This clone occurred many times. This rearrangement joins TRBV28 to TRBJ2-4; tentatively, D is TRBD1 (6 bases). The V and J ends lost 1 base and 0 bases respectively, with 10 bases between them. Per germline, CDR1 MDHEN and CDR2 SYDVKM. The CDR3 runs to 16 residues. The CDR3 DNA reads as TGTGCCAGCAGTTTATCAGGGGAGCTAGCCAAAAACATTCAGTACTTC. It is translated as CASSLSGELAKNIQYF.

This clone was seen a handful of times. The CDR3 coding sequence is TGTGCCAGCAGTTACGGGACTAGCGGGAGTGGGGCCAACGTCCTGACTTTC. Its translation is CASSYGTSGSGANVLTF. This sequence joins TRBV6-5 and TRBJ2-6; 14 bases fit TRBD2. Looked up from germline, CDR1 is MNHEY and CDR2 is SVGAGI. After removal of 2 bases from V and 3 bases from J, the junction contained 0 bases not matched to a gene. The CDR3 extends over 17 amino acids.

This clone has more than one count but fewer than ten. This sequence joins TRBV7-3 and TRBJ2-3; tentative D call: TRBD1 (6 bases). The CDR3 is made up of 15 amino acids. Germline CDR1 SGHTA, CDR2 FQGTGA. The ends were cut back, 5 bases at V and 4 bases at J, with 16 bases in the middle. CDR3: CASSLGPDSADTQYF. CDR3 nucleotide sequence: TGTGCCAGCAGCCTCGGACCGGACAGCGCAGATACGCAGTATTTT.

In DNA form, the CDR3 reads TGTGCCAGTTTGGGCCTTCGTAATGAAAAACTGTTTTTT. Translating it yields CASLGLRNEKLFF. This chain uses TRBV19 with TRBJ1-4; D ambiguous. Per germline, CDR1 LNHDA and CDR2 SQIVND (reference sequence). This CDR3 region has 13 residues. Trimming pared 8 bases from V and 4 bases from J, leaving 11 bases between. The full variable domain, in which reference TRBV19 and TRBJ1-4 provide the parts outside the CDR3, is DGGITQSPKYLFRKEGQNVTLSCEQNLNHDAMYWYRQDPGQGLRLIYYSQIVNDFQKGDIAEGYSVSREKKESFPLTVTSAQKNPTAFYLCASLGLRNEKLFFGSGTQLSVL.

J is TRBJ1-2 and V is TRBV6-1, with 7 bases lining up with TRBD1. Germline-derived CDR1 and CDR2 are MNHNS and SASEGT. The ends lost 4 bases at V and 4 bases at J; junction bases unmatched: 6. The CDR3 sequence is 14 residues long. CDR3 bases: TGTGCCAGCAGTGCAGAGGACAGGCTCTATGGCTACACCTTC. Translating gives CASSAEDRLYGYTF.

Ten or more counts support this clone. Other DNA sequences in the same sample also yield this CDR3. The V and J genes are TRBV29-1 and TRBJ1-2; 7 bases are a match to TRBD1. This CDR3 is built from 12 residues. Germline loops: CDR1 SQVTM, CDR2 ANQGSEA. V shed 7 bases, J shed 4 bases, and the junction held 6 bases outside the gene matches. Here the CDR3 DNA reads TGCAGCGGGGGGGACAGTGGCTATGGCTACACCTTC. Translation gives CSGGDSGYGYTF.

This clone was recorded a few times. This chain's CDR3 is CAWSDLVRGYTF. The CDR3 DNA follows: TGTGCCTGGAGTGACTTAGTCCGTGGCTACACCTTC. The gene calls are TRBV30 and TRBJ1-2; D ambiguous. Germline V CDR1 and CDR2: GTSNPN, SVGIG (reference sequence). Trimming took 1 base from V and 7 from J, leaving 10 bases between them. The CDR3 sequence is 12 residues long.

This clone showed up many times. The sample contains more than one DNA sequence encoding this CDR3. Here the CDR3 DNA reads TGTGCCAGCAGCTTCAGGGTGACTAGCTCTACTGAGCAGTACTTC. The encoded protein is CASSFRVTSSTEQYF. The V call is TRBV5-5, the J call TRBJ2-7; 7 bases fit TRBD2. The CDR3 runs 15 residues. J gave up 7 bases and V 2 bases, and 12 bases lay outside the gene matches. The V gene's germline CDR1 is SGHKS and CDR2 YYEKEE (reference sequence).

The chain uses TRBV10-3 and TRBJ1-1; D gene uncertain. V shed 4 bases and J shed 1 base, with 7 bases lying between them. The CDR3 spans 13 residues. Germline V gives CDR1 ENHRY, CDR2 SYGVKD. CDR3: CAISGEGNTEAFF. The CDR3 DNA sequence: TGTGCCATCAGTGGAGAGGGGAACACTGAAGCTTTCTTT.

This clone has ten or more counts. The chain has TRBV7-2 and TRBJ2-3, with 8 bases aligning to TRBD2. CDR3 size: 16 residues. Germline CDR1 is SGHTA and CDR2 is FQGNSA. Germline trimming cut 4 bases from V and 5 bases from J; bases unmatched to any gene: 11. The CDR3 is CASSSLSGRGGDTQYF. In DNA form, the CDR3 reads TGTGCCAGCAGCTCACTCAGCGGGAGAGGGGGAGATACGCAGTATTTT.

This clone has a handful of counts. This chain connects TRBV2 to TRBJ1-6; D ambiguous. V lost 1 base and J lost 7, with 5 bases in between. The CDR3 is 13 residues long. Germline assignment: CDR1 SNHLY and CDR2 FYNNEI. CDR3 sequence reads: CASSEDRNSPLHF. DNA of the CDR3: TGTGCCAGCAGTGAAGACAGAAATTCACCCCTCCACTTT.

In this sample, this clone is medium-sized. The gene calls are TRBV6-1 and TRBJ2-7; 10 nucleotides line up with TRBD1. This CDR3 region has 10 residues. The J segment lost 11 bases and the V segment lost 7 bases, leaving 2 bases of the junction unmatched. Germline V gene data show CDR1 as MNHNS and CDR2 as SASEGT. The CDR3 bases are TGTGCCAGCAATGGACAGGGGGAGTACTTC. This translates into CASNGQGEYF.

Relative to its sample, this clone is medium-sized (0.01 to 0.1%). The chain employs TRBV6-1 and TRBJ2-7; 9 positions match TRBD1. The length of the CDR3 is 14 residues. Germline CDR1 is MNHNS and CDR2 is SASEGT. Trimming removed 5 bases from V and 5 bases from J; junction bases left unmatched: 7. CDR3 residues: CASSPRDRAHEQYF. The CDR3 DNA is TGTGCCAGCAGTCCCCGGGACAGGGCCCACGAGCAGTACTTC.